Listed below are T cell receptor beta chains from one sample, sequenced in a study of blood T cell repertoires in COVID-19. Profiling relied on immunoSEQ multiplex PCR, and the TCRdb table lists in-frame clones only, not all of them. The table has 70,000 or so clones, roughly 85% seen once. Sequencing used peripheral blood. These receptors were taken from an elderly woman with acute or convalescent COVID-19. CDR3s include the opening cysteine and the closing phenylalanine or tryptophan. D genes are given only for firm matches.

j_call v_call d_call cdr3_aa
TRBJ2-7 TRBV5-6 - CASSLQDYEQYF
TRBJ1-2 TRBV10-1 - CASSPTASNYGYTF
TRBJ1-1 TRBV6-4 TRBD1 CASSARQGGDTEAFF
TRBJ2-5 TRBV19 - CASMGQPQETQYF
TRBJ2-5 TRBV14 TRBD1 CASSQDPPEGQGRETQYF
TRBJ1-1 TRBV5-4 - CASSLKGQVGLGAFF
TRBJ1-2 TRBV6-5 TRBD1 CASSLSGGGYTF
TRBJ2-7 TRBV21-1 - CASSKVRPGTYEQYF
TRBJ1-3 TRBV5-1 TRBD1 CASSSWATGRSSGNTIYF
TRBJ2-7 TRBV29-1 - CSVGQGFNEQYF
TRBJ2-5 TRBV16 - CASSRRDSQETQYF
TRBJ1-5 TRBV4-1 TRBD1 CASSPDRGGQPQHF
TRBJ1-6 TRBV11-2 - CASSFGYRDSPLHF
TRBJ2-2 TRBV9 - CASSVGGRTNTGELFF
TRBJ2-7 TRBV7-6 - CASSLASQAKVEQYF
TRBJ1-2 TRBV19 - CASSTDSFYGYTF
TRBJ2-3 TRBV24-1 - CATRGGAGDTQYF
TRBJ2-1 TRBV7-9 - CASSLARGNEQFF
TRBJ2-5 TRBV19 TRBD2 CASNWGGIEETQYF
TRBJ1-5 TRBV6-2/TRBV6-3 - CASSYVTYDQPQHF
TRBJ2-1 TRBV9 - CASSGRDWINNEQFF
TRBJ1-3 TRBV5-1 - CASSPRQSGSGNTIYF
TRBJ1-6 TRBV6-2/TRBV6-3 - CASSYVTVSYNSPLHF
TRBJ1-2 TRBV27 - CASSLSSTGRYGYTF
TRBJ1-1 TRBV7-3 TRBD1 CASSPLGGQGRTEAFF
TRBJ2-7 TRBV6-5 - CASSLNGVLYEQYF
TRBJ1-5 TRBV2 TRBD1 CASSEQGDFSNQPQHF
TRBJ2-6 TRBV15 TRBD1 CATSRTTYTGAGANVLTF
TRBJ1-1 TRBV19 - CASSLQGLGNTEAFF
TRBJ2-3 TRBV6-5 - CASNPSSTDTQYF
TRBJ2-7 TRBV19 - CASSRGAGTSYEQYF
TRBJ2-3 TRBV6-6 TRBD2 CASSYVISGGSDTQYF
TRBJ1-1 TRBV4-2 TRBD1 CASSQTTGAKNTEAFF